This T cell receptor beta chain was obtained from a study of OX40 agonist ivuxolimab in advanced cancers. Broader study findings: The CD4+ and CD8+ T cells in the blood had expanded clonally by week 6 at 0.1 to 3.0 mg/kg. Clonal expansion among partial responders at 0.1-3.0 mg/kg ranked near the lowest.

Remarks on this clone: The antigen remains undetermined.

In germline, CDR1 is SNHLY, CDR2 FYNNEI. J gave up 0 bases and V 5 bases, and 4 bases lay outside the gene matches. This CDR3 region has 16 residues. The method was immunoSEQ multiplex PCR; TCRdb's version includes in-frame clones alone and lacks a portion of them. The sample holds roughly 66,000 clones; 80% to 85% are singletons and the top ten take 0.35% to 0.5%. Sampling of blood occurred at baseline, cycle 4 day 1, and cycle 7 day 1. The rearrangement uses TRBV2 and TRBJ2-2; 9 bases agree with TRBD1. The receptor was derived from an adult with an advanced solid tumor such as melanoma, head and neck, liver or kidney cancer. The source material was CD4+ or CD8+ T cells sorted from blood, sampled in a trial of the OX40 agonist ivuxolimab. CDR3 in amino acids: CASSRGTGTNTGELFF. The CDR3 DNA reads as TGTGCCAGCAGTAGAGGGACAGGGACGAACACCGGGGAGCTGTTTTTT.